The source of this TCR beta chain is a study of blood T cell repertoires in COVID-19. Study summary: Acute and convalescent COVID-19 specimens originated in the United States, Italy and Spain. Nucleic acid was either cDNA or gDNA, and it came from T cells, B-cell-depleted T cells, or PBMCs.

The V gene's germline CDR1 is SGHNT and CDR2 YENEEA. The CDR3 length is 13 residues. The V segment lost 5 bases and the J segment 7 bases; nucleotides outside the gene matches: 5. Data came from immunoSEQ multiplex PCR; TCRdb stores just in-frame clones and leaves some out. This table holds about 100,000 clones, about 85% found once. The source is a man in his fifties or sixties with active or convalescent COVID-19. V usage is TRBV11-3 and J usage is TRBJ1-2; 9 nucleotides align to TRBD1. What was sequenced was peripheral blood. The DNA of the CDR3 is TGTGCCAGCAGCGGGGACAGGGTCTCTGGCTACACCTTC. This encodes CASSGDRVSGYTF.